These 14 T cell receptor beta chains came from one sample sequenced in a study of blood T cells in healthy people across ages. A second PCR of 7 to 11 cycles used a sample-barcoded 5' primer and a J-beta primer mix. One entry per CDR3 protein, called by TCRdb with MiXCR from the 5' RACE reads. The sample holds 1,500,000 or so distinct CDR3 sequences, 35% to 45% seen once. Sequencing input: blood. The receptors come from a woman aged 18-30 years in good health.

This clonotype was seen repeatedly, ten times or more. An end of the junction differs from the germline gene, which may be a read error. The rearrangement links TRBV5-1 to TRBJ2-3, with 13 nucleotides matching TRBD2. The CDR3 spans 16 residues. Germline V gene sequence: CDR1 SGHRS, CDR2 YFSETQ. For the CDR3, the DNA is TGTGCCAGCAGTTCTGGACTAGCGGGGGACACAGATACGCAGTATTTT. The encoded protein is CASSSGLAGDTDTQYF.

The chain links TRBV4-1 to TRBJ2-7; TRBD2 agrees at 12 bases. Gene TRBJ2-5 matches the end of the DNA better, so the J call may be wrong. Germline lookup yields CDR1 MGHRA and CDR2 YSYEKL. The CDR3 loop spans 17 amino acids. The CDR3 sequence: CASSQDWGLAGEETQYF. The DNA for the CDR3 is TGCGCCAGCAGCCAAGATTGGGGACTAGCGGGCGAAGAGACCCAGTACTTC.

The CDR3 DNA sequence: TGTGCCAGCAGCCCAATGCGGGTGAACACCGGGGAGCTGTTTTTT. Translating it yields CASSPMRVNTGELFF. J is TRBJ2-2 and V is TRBV7-2; tentatively, D is TRBD2 (5 bases). The V gene's germline CDR1 is SGHTA and CDR2 FQGNSA. The ends were cut back, 5 bases at V and 1 base at J, with 11 bases in the middle. The CDR3 length is 15 residues.

This clonotype was recorded many times. The chain couples TRBV20-1 to TRBJ2-7; no reliable D call. The CDR3 runs 14 residues. V lost 1 base, J lost 1 base, and 11 bases lay in between. Germline CDR1 DFQATT, CDR2 SNEGSKA (reference sequence). CDR3 bases: TGCAGTGCTAGAGTTCCAGGTGTATCCTACGAGCAGTACTTC. It codes for CSARVPGVSYEQYF.

V gene TRBV11-2 combines with J gene TRBJ2-5; no reliable D call. The germline CDR1 and CDR2 sequences are SGHAT and FQNNGV. CDR3 length: 16 residues. Deletions cut 3 bases from V and 2 bases from J, with 16 bases between. CDR3 loop: CASSFVGGNGQETQYF. Written as DNA, the CDR3 is TGTGCCAGCAGCTTCGTAGGCGGTAATGGGCAAGAGACCCAGTACTTC.

Points on this clonotype: A read error may produce the germline difference seen at one junction end. The rearrangement uses TRBV5-5 and TRBJ1-1; D unresolved. Germline values: CDR1 SGHKS, CDR2 YYEKEE (reference sequence). The CDR3 length is 13 residues. CDR3 DNA: TGTGCCAACAGCTTGGGTGGGAACACTGAAGCTTTCTTT. Translation: CANSLGGNTEAFF.

CDR3 bases: TGTGCCAGCTCACCAGAGGTCTCGCGGAACACTGAAGCTTTCTTT. This gives the protein CASSPEVSRNTEAFF. The genes are TRBV18 and TRBJ1-1; D remains ambiguous. The CDR3 spans 15 residues. Germline V CDR1 and CDR2: KGHSH, LQKENI. V lost 2 bases and J 1 base, leaving 11 bases between the germline ends.

This clonotype was counted once. The V gene is TRBV3-1, the J gene TRBJ1-2, with a weak D call TRBD1 (5 bases). Trimming left V 1 base short and J 4 bases short, with 13 bases between. CDR3 length: 15 amino acids. Germline V gene lookup returns CDR1 LGHDT and CDR2 YNNKEL (reference sequence). The CDR3 region is CASSQGGLSFYGYTF. Written as DNA, the CDR3 is TGTGCCAGCAGCCAAGGGGGGTTGTCCTTCTATGGCTACACCTTC.

This clonotype occurred a few times. V usage is TRBV7-9 and J usage is TRBJ2-1; D unresolved. CDR1 is SEHNR and CDR2 is FQNEAQ in the germline V gene (reference sequence). V was trimmed by 3 bases and J by 6 bases, leaving 6 bases between them. The length of the CDR3 is 12 residues. CDR3 nucleotides: TGTGCCAGCAGCTTTTATTTCAATGAGCAGTTCTTC. As protein: CASSFYFNEQFF.

The chain employs TRBV7-2 and TRBJ1-5, with D possibly TRBD1 on 5 matching bases. The CDR3 length is 14 residues. V lost 1 base and J 7 bases, leaving 11 bases between the germline ends. Germline lookup yields CDR1 SGHTA and CDR2 FQGNSA. DNA of the CDR3: TGTGCCAGCAGCTTAGGGGGGTGGAGCCAGCCCCAGCATTTT. As protein: CASSLGGWSQPQHF.

The V gene is TRBV27, the J gene TRBJ1-2; D perhaps matches TRBD1 (6 bases). Germline V CDR1 and CDR2: MNHEY, SMNVEV (reference sequence). The CDR3 runs to 15 residues. V was clipped by 4 bases and J by 5 bases, with 17 bases between them. The DNA of the CDR3 is TGTGCCAGCAGTTACGGACAGACCGGATTGTATGGCTACACCTTC. Protein: CASSYGQTGLYGYTF.

The genes are TRBV7-9 and TRBJ2-3; 9 nucleotides align to TRBD1. CDR1 is SEHNR and CDR2 is FQNEAQ in the germline V gene (reference sequence). CDR3 length equals 15 residues. With 5 bases clipped from V and 3 bases from J, the junction kept 6 bases outside the gene matches. Here the CDR3 reads CASSEGGQGTDTQYF. The CDR3 DNA reads as TGTGCCAGCAGCGAGGGAGGACAGGGGACAGATACGCAGTATTTT.

This clonotype was observed once. This chain links TRBV6-5 with TRBJ1-1; no definite D call. Germline V gene lookup returns CDR1 MNHEY and CDR2 SVGAGI. This CDR3 region has 14 residues. V dropped 2 bases and J dropped 1 base, with 8 bases sitting between them. The CDR3 nucleotides read TGTGCCAGCAGTTACGGTTTGGGGAACACTGAAGCTTTCTTT. Its protein product is CASSYGLGNTEAFF.

This sequence joins TRBV29-1 and TRBJ2-5; weak D call: TRBD1 (5 bases). Trimming removed 6 bases at V and 5 bases at J, with 10 bases between. The CDR3 is made up of 11 amino acids. The germline CDR1 and CDR2 sequences are SQVTM and ANQGSEA. The CDR3 DNA is TGCAGCGTCCAGGGTCCGGAGACCCAGTACTTC. Translation: CSVQGPETQYF.